These 3 T cell receptor beta chains were sequenced from one sample in a study of breast tumors, draining lymph nodes, adjacent tissues. TCRdb re-analysed the multiplex PCR reads in MiXCR, keeping a single row per CDR3 protein. The table shows some 200,000 distinct CDR3 sequences, with roughly 31% occurring only once. The lymph nodes were axillary draining lymph nodes from breast cancer patients. Sequencing input: axillary lymph node tissue. The receptors were gathered from a female donor with breast cancer. Some clones in this sample may be carry-over from other donors' samples.

This clonotype is a singleton in its sample. A much larger clone lies one base from this, so it may be a read error. The chain couples TRBV20-1 to TRBJ2-1; D is uncertain. CDR1 and CDR2 from the germline V gene are DFQATT and SNEGSKA (reference sequence). V gave up 1 base and J gave up 2 bases, with 9 bases separating them. This CDR3 is 14 amino acids long. CDR3: CSARGILTYNEQFF. The CDR3 DNA reads as TGCAGTGCTAGAGGGATTCTTACCTACAATGAGCAGTTCTTC.

This clonotype was detected many times. V usage is TRBV7-9 and J usage is TRBJ2-1; TRBD1 matches at 9 bases. CDR3 length: 16 amino acids. With 5 bases clipped from V and 4 bases from J, the junction kept 9 bases outside the gene matches. The germline gives CDR1 SEHNR, CDR2 FQNEAQ (reference sequence). The CDR3 here is CASSITGGAFYNEQFF. In DNA form, the CDR3 reads TGTGCCAGCAGCATTACAGGGGGCGCGTTTTACAATGAGCAGTTCTTC.

This clonotype occurred many times. This chain joins TRBV15 and TRBJ2-7, with D possibly TRBD1 on 6 matching bases. Per the germline V gene, CDR1 is LNHNV and CDR2 is YYDKDF (reference sequence). The CDR3 loop spans 12 amino acids. Trimming shortened V by 4 bases and J by 3 bases, and 7 bases separated the two germline ends. CDR3 residues: CATSKDSYEQYF. In DNA form, the CDR3 reads TGTGCCACCAGCAAGGACAGCTACGAGCAGTACTTC.